This entry lists 9 T cell receptor beta chains sequenced from one sample in a study of cytomegalovirus exposure and HLA in healthy donors. Primers: 60 Vbeta forward and 13 Jbeta reverse. Sequenced by immunoSEQ multiplex PCR; TCRdb stores in-frame clones only, minus some. The table has around 140,000 clones, more than 60% seen once. Sequences were obtained from PBMCs. Source of these receptors: a male donor in good health and CMV-seronegative.

The V call is TRBV27, the J call TRBJ2-2, with TRBD1 as a possible D gene (6 bases). V gave up 6 bases and J gave up 6 bases, with 11 bases separating them. Germline CDR1 is MNHEY and CDR2 is SMNVEV (reference sequence). This CDR3 is 13 amino acids long. For the CDR3, the DNA is TGTGCCAGCAGGGAAGACAGGCCCGGGGAGCTGTTTTTT. Its translation: CASREDRPGELFF.

This clone was recorded a few times. This rearrangement joins TRBV5-4 to TRBJ1-2; D remains ambiguous. CDR3 length: 14 amino acids. Trimming took off 0 bases at V and 1 base at J, with 7 bases between the two ends. The germline V gene encodes CDR1 SGHNT and CDR2 YYREEE (reference sequence). This CDR3 reads CASSLVGDNYGYTF. CDR3 sequence (DNA): TGTGCCAGCAGCTTGGTGGGCGATAACTATGGCTACACCTTC.

This clone was found a few times. The rearrangement links TRBV6-1 to TRBJ1-5, with 7 bases identical to TRBD1. The CDR3 contains 16 residues. Trimming took 4 bases from V and 2 from J; bases not matched to a gene: 8. Looked up from germline, CDR1 is MNHNS and CDR2 is SASEGT. This CDR3 is CASSGRDRVGNQPQHF. For the CDR3, the DNA is TGTGCCAGCAGTGGTAGAGACAGGGTCGGCAATCAGCCCCAGCATTTT.

The chain has TRBV7-9 and TRBJ2-7; TRBD1 matches at 7 bases. The CDR3 runs 13 residues. V shed 6 bases and J 4 bases; nucleotides not matched to a gene: 6. Germline lookup yields CDR1 SEHNR and CDR2 FQNEAQ (reference sequence). The CDR3 protein is CASSQRQGYEQYF. CDR3 coding DNA: TGTGCCAGCAGTCAGCGACAGGGATACGAGCAGTACTTC.

This clone turned up a few times. The gene calls are TRBV7-2 and TRBJ2-7, with D perhaps matching TRBD2 (5 bases). Trimming shortened V by 2 bases and J by 4 bases, and 21 bases separated the two germline ends. CDR3 size: 17 residues. Germline V CDR1 and CDR2: SGHTA, FQGNSA. The CDR3 sequence: CASSLSGSWPEGYEQYF. DNA for the CDR3: TGTGCCAGCAGCTTAAGTGGGTCCTGGCCAGAGGGATACGAGCAGTACTTC.

The CDR3 region has the DNA TGTGCCAGCAGCTACGAGCGGGGGGCATACAATGAGCAGTTCTTC. Encoded protein: CASSYERGAYNEQFF. The rearrangement uses TRBV5-6 and TRBJ2-1, with 9 nucleotides matching TRBD2. V was pared by 3 bases and J by 4 bases, with 5 bases of the junction left unmatched. The CDR3 is made up of 15 amino acids. The germline gives CDR1 SGHDT, CDR2 YYEEEE.

The CDR3 DNA follows: TGTGCCAGCGAGGGACAGGATTCCTACGAGCAGTACTTC. This codes for CASEGQDSYEQYF. The V and J genes are TRBV2 and TRBJ2-7; 8 bases are a match to TRBD1. Germline CDR1 reads SNHLY; CDR2 reads FYNNEI. The V and J ends lost 8 bases and 1 base, in that order; junction bases with no gene match: 4. This CDR3 has 13 amino acids.

The gene calls are TRBV5-1 and TRBJ2-1; 11 positions match TRBD2. With 3 bases clipped from V and 15 bases from J, the junction kept 8 bases outside the gene matches. The length of the CDR3 is 13 residues. The germline CDR1 and CDR2 sequences are SGHRS and YFSETQ. CDR3 DNA: TGCGCCAGCAGCTCGCCTAGCGGGGGGAATTCGTTCTTC. It encodes CASSSPSGGNSFF.

V is TRBV7-3 and J is TRBJ2-3; TRBD2 agrees at 9 bases. Germline V lookup: CDR1 SGHTA, CDR2 FQGTGA. The CDR3 runs to 15 residues. Germline trimming cut 5 bases from V and 2 bases from J; bases unmatched to any gene: 5. The CDR3 sequence is CASSPVAGDTDTQYF. As DNA, the CDR3 is TGTGCCAGCAGCCCCGTAGCGGGGGACACAGATACGCAGTATTTT.